The 13 T cell receptor beta chains below come from one sample, sequenced in a study of shared clonotypes between healthy human individuals. TCRdb's copy holds only in-frame clones and misses some; the assay was immunoSEQ multiplex PCR. The table records roughly 2.5 million clones, more than 80% of them present only once. Sequencing was done on a sample of naive CD4+ T cells sorted from blood. Subset specified: CD45RA+ positively selected. The source of these receptors is a man between 18 and 35 years old in good health.

This rearrangement joins TRBV19 to TRBJ2-1; TRBD2 agrees at 12 bases. The CDR3 runs 17 residues. V shed 5 bases, J shed 10 bases, and the junction held 15 bases outside the gene matches. Germline V gene lookup returns CDR1 LNHDA and CDR2 SQIVND (reference sequence). In DNA, the CDR3 is TGTGCCAGTAGTCCCTTTTTTACTAGCGGGAGGAGAGGCGAGCAGTTCTTC. It translates to CASSPFFTSGRRGEQFF.

The chain uses TRBV18 and TRBJ2-1; 10 bases are a match to TRBD2. From germline, CDR1 is KGHSH and CDR2 LQKENI. There are 18 residues in the CDR3. V lost 2 bases to trimming and J lost 0 bases; unmatched junction nucleotides: 7. CDR3 region: CASSPIAGGPSSYNEQFF. As DNA, the CDR3 is TGTGCCAGCTCACCAATAGCGGGGGGCCCGAGCTCCTACAATGAGCAGTTCTTC. The variable domain in full, with the rest retrieved from reference TRBV18 and TRBJ2-1, is NAGVMQNPRHLVRRRGQEARLRCSPMKGHSHVYWYRQLPEEGLKFMVYLQKENIIDESGMPKERFSAEFPKEGPSILRIQQVVRGDSAAYFCASSPIAGGPSSYNEQFFGPGTRLTVL.

Points on this clone: The identical CDR3 is also encoded by other nucleotide sequences in the sample. V usage is TRBV19 and J usage is TRBJ2-2, with D unclear. The CDR3 contains 13 residues. Between the trimmed V and J ends, which lost 3 bases and 2 bases, there was a span of 4 bases. From germline, CDR1 is LNHDA and CDR2 SQIVND (reference sequence). In nucleotides, the CDR3 is TGTGCCAGTAGTATTGGTAACACCGGGGAGCTGTTTTTT. Encoded protein: CASSIGNTGELFF.

The J gene is TRBJ1-5, the V gene TRBV19; 8 positions agree with TRBD1. Germline CDR1 reads LNHDA; CDR2 reads SQIVND (reference sequence). J lost 3 bases, V lost 5 bases, and 6 bases had no gene match. The CDR3 has 15 amino acids. The CDR3: CASSDRGRFNQPQHF. The CDR3 DNA reads as TGTGCCAGTAGTGACAGGGGCCGCTTCAATCAGCCCCAGCATTTT.

This chain uses TRBV5-1 with TRBJ2-7, with D possibly TRBD1 on 6 matching bases. Germline values: CDR1 SGHRS, CDR2 YFSETQ. The CDR3 length is 15 residues. Deletions cut 4 bases from V and 3 bases from J, with 17 bases between. The CDR3 region is CASSHTGTGNYEQYF. In DNA, the CDR3 is TGCGCCAGCAGCCATACAGGGACGGGCAACTACGAGCAGTACTTC.

Worth noting for this clone: Other DNA sequences from this sample encode an identical CDR3 as well. V is TRBV5-6 and J is TRBJ1-2; 7 bases fit TRBD1. CDR1 is SGHDT, CDR2 YYEEEE, per germline. The CDR3 contains 16 residues. J lost 0 bases, V lost 3 bases, and 8 bases had no gene match. CDR3 DNA sequence: TGTGCCAGCAGCTCCCTCGGGGACAGTGCTAACTATGGCTACACCTTC. Translating it yields CASSSLGDSANYGYTF.

This clone was recorded only once. The V call is TRBV7-9, the J call TRBJ1-2, with D perhaps matching TRBD1 (5 bases). The V end lost 5 bases, the J end lost 2 bases, and 12 bases lay between the germline ends. Germline CDR1 and CDR2: SEHNR and FQNEAQ (reference sequence). This CDR3 is built from 14 residues. Here the CDR3 DNA reads TGTGCCAGCAGCGAGAGGGGTGGAAACTATGGCTACACCTTC. This codes for CASSERGGNYGYTF.

This clone was detected only once. The chain recombines TRBV20-1 with TRBJ2-7, with unresolved D. The CDR3 extends over 10 amino acids. The germline V and J ends were trimmed by 6 bases and 5 bases, with 8 bases remaining between them. The germline V gene has CDR1 DFQATT and CDR2 SNEGSKA (reference sequence). The CDR3 region is CSAEWDEQYF. The CDR3 bases are TGCAGTGCCGAGTGGGACGAGCAGTACTTC.

The V gene is TRBV7-6, the J gene TRBJ2-5; 7 positions agree with TRBD2. Germline CDR1 is SGHVS and CDR2 is FNYEAQ. J gave up 0 bases and V 3 bases, and 7 bases lay outside the gene matches. CDR3 length equals 16 residues. The DNA for the CDR3 is TGTGCCAGCAGCTTTCCGACTAGCCGAGACCAAGAGACCCAGTACTTC. This sequence encodes CASSFPTSRDQETQYF.

This clone was picked up one time. This rearrangement joins TRBV4-1 to TRBJ1-2; D is uncertain. Looked up from germline, CDR1 is MGHRA and CDR2 is YSYEKL. The V gene lost 0 bases and the J gene lost 8 bases, with 13 bases spanning the gap. The CDR3 is 14 residues long. Written as DNA, the CDR3 is TGCGCCAGCAGCCAAGATAGACTCCCTCCAGGCTACACCTTC. It translates to CASSQDRLPPGYTF.

J is TRBJ1-1 and V is TRBV6-1; the match to TRBD1 covers 7 bases. V was pared by 6 bases and J by 7 bases, with 11 bases of the junction left unmatched. Germline V gene data show CDR1 as MNHNS and CDR2 as SASEGT. This CDR3 contains 14 residues. This CDR3 reads CASRKRQGLGEAFF. CDR3 nucleotides: TGTGCCAGCAGGAAACGACAGGGTTTGGGTGAAGCTTTCTTT.

The gene calls are TRBV19 and TRBJ1-1; 7 nucleotides align to TRBD1. The CDR3 spans 14 residues. Germline V gene sequence: CDR1 LNHDA, CDR2 SQIVND (reference sequence). With 5 bases clipped from V and 5 bases from J, the junction kept 8 bases outside the gene matches. In DNA, the CDR3 is TGTGCCAGTAGTCTTTACCTACAGGGGACTGAAGCTTTCTTT. This gives the protein CASSLYLQGTEAFF.

The CDR3 loop reads CASSLVRQGEETQYF. The CDR3 region has the DNA TGTGCCAGCAGCTTAGTCCGGCAGGGGGAAGAGACCCAGTACTTC. This chain links TRBV7-8 with TRBJ2-5, with 7 bases fitting TRBD1. CDR1 and CDR2 from the germline V gene are SGHVS and FQNEAQ. CDR3 length equals 15 residues. V dropped 1 base and J dropped 3; count of bases not matched to a gene: 5.